Shown below are 27 T cell receptor beta chains from a single sample sequenced in a study of blood T cells in healthy people across ages (dated by TCRdb to 2014 to 2015). Libraries were constructed by 5' RACE. Sequencing instrument: Illumina HiSeq 2500. A second 7 to 11 cycle PCR used a sample-barcoded 5' primer and a J-beta primer mix. Using fastp at Q25 and MiXCR, TCRdb reprocessed the public reads and kept productive beta chains. Rows with one shared CDR3 protein collapse into an entry with the most common genes and DNA. The sample table records 630,000 or so distinct CDR3 sequences; 32% of these occur just once. The ten largest make up 15% of the sample. Sequencing input: blood. The receptors shown here come from a woman aged 80 or over in good health. Donor details come from another sample of the same person, matched by shared clones.

The chain couples TRBV30 to TRBJ2-4; 14 nucleotides align to TRBD2. V shed 0 bases and J 2 bases; nucleotides not matched to a gene: 9. Germline CDR1 reads GTSNPN; CDR2 reads SVGIG (reference sequence). CDR3 size: 19 residues. CDR3 DNA: TGTGCCTGGAGTGTACGACTAGCGGGGGGGCCCGTAACCAAAAACATTCAGTACTTC. Protein: CAWSVRLAGGPVTKNIQYF.

The chain uses TRBV5-8 and TRBJ2-1; possibly TRBD1 for D (6 bases). With 2 bases removed from V and 4 bases from J, the gap between germline ends came to 16 bases. This CDR3 region has 16 residues. The germline V gene has CDR1 SGHTS and CDR2 YDEGEE. The CDR3 sequence is CASSFFGGVGYNEQFF. CDR3 DNA: TGTGCCAGCAGCTTTTTTGGGGGCGTAGGGTACAATGAGCAGTTCTTC. The full variable domain, in which reference TRBV5-8 and TRBJ2-1 provide the parts outside the CDR3, is EAGVTQSPTHLIKTRGQQATLRCSPISGHTSVYWYQQALGLGLQFLLWYDEGEERNRGNFPPRFSGRQFPNYSSELNVNALELEDSALYLCASSFFGGVGYNEQFFGPGTRLTVL.

This clonotype was recorded many times. V usage is TRBV6-2 or TRBV6-3 and J usage is TRBJ2-3; D gene ambiguous. Trimming stripped 2 bases from V and 0 bases from J, with 12 bases between. Germline CDR1 reads MNHEY; CDR2 reads SVGEGT. The CDR3 is 16 amino acids. CDR3: CASSYALASSTDTQYF. The CDR3 region has the DNA TGTGCCAGCAGTTACGCGTTGGCCTCTAGCACAGATACGCAGTATTTT.

This clonotype was seen repeatedly, ten times or more. The CDR3 loop is CASSLVGRGFTEAFF. The CDR3 nucleotides are TGTGCCAGCAGCTTAGTGGGCAGGGGTTTCACTGAAGCTTTCTTT. The chain is built from TRBV7-2 and TRBJ1-1, with D possibly being TRBD1 (6 bases). This CDR3 has 15 amino acids. The V gene lost 1 base and the J gene lost 4 bases, with 13 bases spanning the gap. In germline, CDR1 is SGHTA, CDR2 FQGNSA.

DNA for the CDR3: TGTGCCTGGAGCGCCGGACAGCTTAATTCACCCCTCCACTTT. Translation: CAWSAGQLNSPLHF. The chain couples TRBV30 to TRBJ1-6, with D maybe TRBD1 (6 bases). CDR3 length equals 14 residues. V lost 3 bases, J lost 6 bases, and 12 bases lay in between. Germline V lookup: CDR1 GTSNPN, CDR2 SVGIG (reference sequence).

With regard to this clonotype: A much larger clonotype is one base distant, so this may be a read error. The chain joins TRBV20-1 to TRBJ2-1, with 10 bases that match TRBD1. The J call is uncertain, as TRBJ2-7 better fits the DNA end. Germline-derived CDR1 and CDR2 are DFQATT and SNEGSKA (reference sequence). This CDR3 has 15 residues. In nucleotides, the CDR3 is TGCAGTGCTCAAGGGACAGGGGCCCTCTACAATGAGCAGTACTTC. It encodes CSAQGTGALYNEQYF.

This clonotype came up a few times. This chain uses TRBV20-1 with TRBJ2-7; D unclear. The CDR3 runs 14 residues. CDR1 and CDR2 from the germline V gene are DFQATT and SNEGSKA (reference sequence). Deletions cut 5 bases from V and 6 bases from J, with 20 bases between. The DNA of the CDR3 is TGCAGTGCTGTCAGAGGTTCAATTCGAGGCGAGCAGTACTTC. This encodes CSAVRGSIRGEQYF.

Many counts were recorded for this clonotype. The chain is built from TRBV27 and TRBJ2-5; 8 positions match TRBD1. The CDR3 extends over 14 amino acids. The V gene end was trimmed by 6 bases and the J gene end by 5 bases; junction bases not matched to a gene: 8. CDR1 and CDR2 (germline): MNHEY, SMNVEV (reference sequence). CDR3 residues: CASREQTGDETQYF. The CDR3 nucleotides are TGTGCCAGCAGAGAACAGACAGGGGATGAGACCCAGTACTTC.

As concerns this clonotype: This may be a read error: a much more frequent sequence differs by one nucleotide. This chain connects TRBV6-4 to TRBJ2-1; no clear D gene. Germline assignment: CDR1 MRHNA and CDR2 SNTAGT. This CDR3 contains 14 residues. CDR3 nucleotide sequence: TGTGCCAGCAGTCAGTCAAACTCCTACAATGAGCAGGTCTTC. Translating it yields CASSQSNSYNEQVF.

This clonotype was observed a handful of times. One base away lies a much larger clone, so this may be a sequencing read error. The chain couples TRBV3-1 to TRBJ2-1, with 13 positions matching TRBD2. The CDR3 is 14 amino acids. J was trimmed by 9 bases and V by 6 bases; bases with no gene match: 5. CDR1 and CDR2 (germline): LGHDT, YNNKEL (reference sequence). The CDR3 DNA is TGTGCCAGCAGGACTAGCGGGGGGTGGGGTGAGCAGTTCTTC. This codes for CASRTSGGWGEQFF.

This clonotype appeared many times. This chain connects TRBV6-1 to TRBJ2-3; weak D call: TRBD2 (6 bases). The ends were cut back, 5 bases at V and 0 bases at J, with 21 bases in the middle. Germline CDR1 and CDR2: MNHNS and SASEGT. This CDR3 has 18 residues. CDR3 nucleotide sequence: TGTGCCAGCAGTCAAGGCCTGACGGCGGGGTCTAGCACAGATACGCAGTATTTT. This gives the protein CASSQGLTAGSSTDTQYF.

The genes are TRBV20-1 and TRBJ2-4; D might be TRBD1 (6 bases). CDR1 DFQATT and CDR2 SNEGSKA come from the germline V gene (reference sequence). CDR3 size: 14 residues. Trimming stripped 6 bases from V and 0 bases from J, with 12 bases between. CDR3 in DNA: TGCAGTGCAGATACAGGGTTAGCCAAAAACATTCAGTACTTC. Its translation: CSADTGLAKNIQYF.

This clonotype appeared many times. The CDR3 sequence: CASSFGGPYGYTF. In DNA form, the CDR3 reads TGTGCCAGCAGTTTCGGGGGGCCCTATGGCTACACCTTC. The rearrangement links TRBV27 to TRBJ1-2, with TRBD1 as a possible D gene (6 bases). Trimming stripped 3 bases from V and 4 bases from J, with 9 bases between. Germline V gives CDR1 MNHEY, CDR2 SMNVEV (reference sequence). The CDR3 totals 13 residues.

This clonotype was recorded at least ten times. This chain joins TRBV29-1 and TRBJ1-4; D is unclear. The CDR3 is made up of 13 amino acids. V lost 7 bases, J lost 5 bases, and 14 bases lay in between. CDR1 is SQVTM, CDR2 ANQGSEA, per germline. The CDR3 is CSGQVSPNEKLFF. The CDR3 nucleotides are TGCAGCGGTCAGGTATCTCCGAATGAAAAACTGTTTTTT.

Remarks on this clonotype: A much larger clone differs by one base, so this may be a read error. This chain links TRBV6-2 or TRBV6-3 with TRBJ2-7; no reliable D call. Trimming removed 5 bases at V and 7 bases at J, with 12 bases between. The CDR3 runs to 12 residues. In germline, CDR1 is MNHEY, CDR2 SVGEGT. The CDR3: CASSLSPNEQYF. Written as DNA, the CDR3 is TGTGCCAGCAGTCTCAGCCCCAATGAGCAGTACTTC.

About this clonotype itself: A junction boundary mismatches the germline segment, possibly from a read error. This chain uses TRBV7-9 with TRBJ2-1; 11 nucleotides line up with TRBD2. The CDR3 is made up of 14 amino acids. From germline, CDR1 is SEHNR and CDR2 FQNEAQ (reference sequence). The CDR3 reads CPSSLAGGPNEQFF. The CDR3 DNA is TGTCCCAGCAGCCTAGCGGGGGGCCCAAATGAGCAGTTCTTC.

A note on this clonotype: One base away lies a much larger clone, so this may be a sequencing read error. The J gene is TRBJ2-7, the V gene TRBV7-6; TRBD2 matches 8 bases. From germline, CDR1 is SGHVS and CDR2 FNYEAQ. Trimming removed 0 bases from V and 7 bases from J; junction bases left unmatched: 8. The CDR3 spans 15 residues. The CDR3 protein is CASSLAGLVSNEQYF. As DNA, the CDR3 is TGTGCCAGCAGCTTAGCGGGACTAGTCTCCAATGAGCAGTACTTC.

About this clonotype: A much more abundant neighbour one base away suggests this may be a read error. The chain employs TRBV20-1 and TRBJ2-7; D unresolved. V lost 5 bases and J lost 7, with 18 bases in between. The CDR3 runs 13 residues. CDR1 DFQATT and CDR2 SNEGSKA come from the germline V gene (reference sequence). The CDR3 nucleotides read TGCAGTGCTGTACCCCTAGGCGGTGAGGAGCAGTACTTC. Translated: CSAVPLGGEEQYF.

On this clonotype itself: A much larger clone is a single base away; this may be a read error. The V call is TRBV7-2, the J call TRBJ2-5, with D perhaps matching TRBD1 or TRBD2 (6 bases each). Germline CDR1 SGHTA, CDR2 FQGNSA. V was pared by 5 bases and J by 5 bases, with 18 bases between. CDR3 length: 15 residues. The CDR3 DNA follows: TGTGCCAGCAGCATCAAGAAGGGGGGCCCGGAGACCCAGTACTTC. This codes for CASSIKKGGPETQYF.

This clonotype has a count of ten or more. The chain employs TRBV4-1 and TRBJ2-7, with unresolved D. Germline CDR1 is MGHRA and CDR2 is YSYEKL. CDR3 size: 13 residues. Trimming left V 4 bases short and J 1 base short, with 8 bases between. Here the CDR3 DNA reads TGCGCCAGCAGCCCTGCGATGTCCTACGAGCAGTACTTC. The encoded protein is CASSPAMSYEQYF.

The chain joins TRBV6-1 to TRBJ2-7, with TRBD2 as a possible D gene (6 bases). Trimming shortened V by 3 bases and J by 2 bases, and 26 bases separated the two germline ends. The CDR3 is 19 residues long. CDR1 is MNHNS, CDR2 SASEGT, per germline. For the CDR3, the DNA is TGTGCCAGCAGTGAGCGGGGCAGAAGAGGACGACCTGGGGCCTACGAGCAGTACTTC. It is translated as CASSERGRRGRPGAYEQYF.

V is TRBV6-6 and J is TRBJ2-2; perhaps TRBD2 as D (6 bases). Germline CDR1 and CDR2: MNHNY and SVGAGI (reference sequence). The CDR3 contains 14 residues. Deletions cut 1 base from V and 4 bases from J, with 7 bases between. The CDR3 DNA reads TGTGCCAGCAGTTACTTTAGCGGCACCGGGGAGCTGTTTTTT. Protein: CASSYFSGTGELFF.

The gene calls are TRBV9 and TRBJ2-6; D possibly corresponds to TRBD2 (5 bases). This CDR3 region has 16 residues. V lost 3 bases and J lost 4, with 14 bases in between. CDR1 and CDR2 from the germline V gene are SGDLS and YYNGEE. The CDR3 DNA reads TGTGCCAGCAGCGGAGCCCGAGGGCCCGGGGCCAACGTCCTGACTTTC. It specifies CASSGARGPGANVLTF.

The chain couples TRBV2 to TRBJ2-7; maybe TRBD2 (5 bases). The J call is doubtful: the DNA matches TRBJ2-5 better. The CDR3 is 14 amino acids. The V gene's germline CDR1 is SNHLY and CDR2 FYNNEI. DNA of the CDR3: TGTGCCGTCAGCAAGGATCCTAGCCCGGAGACCCAGTACTTC. Translated, it gives CAVSKDPSPETQYF.

This clonotype was recorded many times. The gene calls are TRBV3-1 and TRBJ2-3; D ambiguous. The germline V gene has CDR1 LGHDT and CDR2 YNNKEL (reference sequence). This CDR3 spans 13 amino acids. V lost 5 bases and J 3 bases, leaving 9 bases between the germline ends. CDR3 sequence: CASSAGYTDTQYF. CDR3 DNA: TGTGCCAGCAGCGCCGGGTATACAGATACGCAGTATTTT.

This clonotype was recorded at least ten times. This chain links TRBV12-3 or TRBV12-4 with TRBJ1-1; D gene ambiguous. The CDR3 extends over 14 amino acids. V lost 6 bases and J lost 1, with 12 bases in between. The CDR3 reads CASRPWTANTEAFF. For the CDR3, the DNA is TGTGCCAGCAGACCTTGGACGGCGAACACTGAAGCTTTCTTT.

This clonotype was seen repeatedly, ten times or more. The V call is TRBV7-2, the J call TRBJ1-4, with D possibly TRBD1 on 6 matching bases. Germline CDR1 and CDR2: SGHTA and FQGNSA. The CDR3 has 15 amino acids. Between the trimmed V and J ends, which lost 1 base and 4 bases, there was a span of 10 bases. The CDR3 is CASSLGQGHNEKLFF. CDR3 in DNA: TGTGCCAGCAGCTTAGGGCAGGGGCATAATGAAAAACTGTTTTTT.